The source of this T cell receptor beta chain is a study of metastatic and nonmetastatic thyroid tumors. Looking at the study overall: Comparative analysis of repertoires was undertaken across blood and tumor or nodule tissue obtained from malignant and benign thyroid patients.

In the original workflow: It was from CDR3 differences across clinicopathological groups that a distant-metastasis classifier for papillary thyroid cancer was built. TCRdb re-analyzed the PCR reads using MiXCR. TCRdb, not the original authors, processed these V and J calls. The table has 91,000 or so clones, roughly 12% seen once. Germline V gene lookup returns CDR1 LGHDT and CDR2 YNNKEL (reference sequence). Trimming took 4 bases from V and 0 from J, leaving 7 bases between them. The CDR3 is 15 amino acids. Ahead of thyroid surgery, no patient had received treatment of any kind. Study-wide results and caveats: Benign nodules reportedly had significantly lower TCR beta diversity than malignant thyroid tumors in blood and tumor.

Concerning this clone itself: The antigen is not known.

The chain combines TRBV3-1 with TRBJ2-6, with D perhaps TRBD1 (5 bases). Sample: blood. The clonotype comes from a female donor with papillary thyroid cancer or a benign thyroid nodule (not recorded which). Some clones in this sample may be carry-over from other donors' samples. The CDR3 protein is CASSRGSSGANVLTF. As DNA, the CDR3 is TGTGCCAGCAGCCGGGGCAGCTCTGGGGCCAACGTCCTGACTTTC.